These T cell receptor beta chains were read from a single sample in a study of T cells after yellow fever vaccination. TCRdb redid the calling of the 5' RACE reads with MiXCR, one entry per CDR3 protein. Among about 200,000 distinct CDR3 sequences listed, roughly 3.3% were seen once. The specimen comprised CD4+ T cells sorted from PBMCs, sampled 10 days after the yellow fever booster vaccination. The receptors were sampled from a man younger than 30 who received the YFV17D yellow fever vaccine. Each CDR3 is given with its conserved first and last residue. A D gene is named only where the DNA matches it firmly. Size is omitted from some rows. Given values are once, few, many or a class for expanded clones.

j_call	clone_size	d_call	v_call	cdr3_aa	cdr3_nt
TRBJ1-1	few	-	TRBV5-1	CASSPPEGSEAFF	TGCGCCAGCAGCCCCCCGGAGGGTTCCGAAGCTTTCTTT
TRBJ2-2	many	TRBD1	TRBV5-1	CASSSGQGAGELFF	TGCGCCAGCAGCTCGGGACAGGGGGCCGGGGAGCTGTTTTTT
TRBJ2-3	few	-	TRBV24-1	CATSGNPEGSRTDTQYF	TGTGCCACCAGTGGTAACCCCGAGGGCTCCCGCACAGATACGCAGTATTTT
TRBJ2-1	many	TRBD1	TRBV7-2	CASSLGRGTGMQFF	TGTGCCAGCAGCTTAGGGCGCGGGACAGGGATGCAGTTCTTC
TRBJ1-1	-	TRBD1	TRBV9	CASSVDVENRGAFF	TGTGCCAGCAGCGTAGATGTGGAGAACAGGGGAGCTTTCTTT
TRBJ2-3	many	-	TRBV27	CASSLMGRGTDTQYF	TGTGCCAGCAGCTTGATGGGCAGGGGCACAGATACGCAGTATTTT
TRBJ2-7	many	TRBD1	TRBV11-2	CASSRGTGFAYEQYF	TGTGCCAGCAGCCGGGGGACAGGGTTCGCCTACGAGCAGTACTTC
TRBJ1-4	many	-	TRBV12-3/TRBV12-4	CASSRTTATNEKLFF	TGTGCCAGCAGCCGGACGACGGCAACTAATGAAAAACTGTTTTTT
TRBJ2-4	many	TRBD1	TRBV5-5	CASSLSGTGENIQYF	TGTGCCAGCAGCTTGTCTGGGACAGGGGAAAACATTCAGTACTTC
TRBJ2-7	many	-	TRBV29-1	CSVTSRGGRNSDEQYF	TGCAGCGTTACCTCCAGGGGGGGCCGCAATTCGGACGAGCAGTACTTC
TRBJ2-5	few	TRBD2	TRBV7-9	CASSEGTSGQETQYF	TGTGCCAGCAGCGAAGGGACTAGCGGACAAGAGACCCAGTACTTC
TRBJ2-7	-	-	TRBV12-3/TRBV12-4	CASSNIARDADF	TGTGCCAGCAGTAATATCGCCCGGGACGCGGACTTC
TRBJ2-7	few	TRBD2	TRBV12-3/TRBV12-4	CASSQSWRGALRYF	TGTGCCAGCAGTCAAAGCTGGCGGGGGGCCCTTCGGTACTTC